The text below deals with one T cell receptor (beta chain). This sample was included in a study of T cells after yellow fever vaccination. MiXCR, applied by TCRdb to the 5' RACE reads, yields one record per CDR3 protein. This sample has a few hundred thousand distinct CDR3 sequences, with over 4.5% found just once. V was pared by 3 bases and J by 0 bases, with 11 bases of the junction left unmatched. The CDR3 extends over 21 amino acids. The germline gives CDR1 SGHAT, CDR2 FQNNGV. The chain carries TRBV11-2 and TRBJ2-1, with 16 bases matching TRBD2. The starting material was CD4+ T cells sorted from PBMCs, obtained on the day of the yellow fever booster vaccination. This TCR was sampled from a man aged 18 to 29 who received the YFV17D yellow fever vaccine. CDR3 region: CASSFIGRGLAGGSSYNEQFF. The CDR3 DNA is TGTGCCAGCAGCTTCATTGGACGGGGACTAGCGGGGGGGAGCTCCTACAATGAGCAGTTCTTC.